This T cell receptor (beta chain) originates from a study of shared clonotypes between healthy human individuals. Findings and caveats of the study: Naive subsets, compared against memory subsets, generally had larger estimated richness values. What rarefaction showed was incomplete sorted-subset sequencing despite large depth.

This CDR3 comprises 14 residues. The germline V gene encodes CDR1 MGHRA and CDR2 YSYEKL. The V end lost 5 bases, the J end lost 1 base, and 8 bases lay between the germline ends. As to this clone: The antigen is undetermined.

Libraries were prepared by immunoSEQ multiplex PCR; TCRdb keeps only in-frame clonotypes and omits some of them. The sample consists of about 1 million clones, around 82% of them appearing once. Sequencing was carried out using memory CD4+ T cells from PBMCs. Subset in this sample: CD45RA-negative fraction. The V call is TRBV4-1, the J call TRBJ2-2; TRBD2 is a possible D gene (5 bases). The sequence was obtained from a man younger than 30 in good health. Some clones in this sample may be carry-over from other donors' samples. The CDR3 DNA follows: TGCGCCAGCAGCTTAGGGAGGAACACCGGGGAGCTGTTTTTT. Its protein is CASSLGRNTGELFF.